Listed here are 16 T cell receptor beta chains from one sample, sequenced in a study of tumor-infiltrating lymphocytes in oesophageal squamous cell carcinoma. Using its own MiXCR run on the PCR reads, TCRdb lists one record per CDR3 protein. The sample includes 10,000 or so distinct CDR3 sequences, around 63% seen only once; the top ten take approximately 30%. The sample was esophageal tumor tissue. Receptor source: a male donor with esophageal squamous cell carcinoma.

This clonotype was counted only a few times. CDR3 region: CASSPQDEQYF. The CDR3 DNA reads as TGTGCCAGCAGCCCCCAGGACGAGCAGTACTTC. This rearrangement joins TRBV7-6 to TRBJ2-5, with D uncertain. The J call may be mistaken, given a closer DNA end match to TRBJ2-7. The CDR3 contains 11 residues. CDR1 is SGHVS and CDR2 is FNYEAQ in the germline V gene.

The chain couples TRBV7-8 to TRBJ2-5; TRBD2 matches 10 bases. The end of the DNA aligns better with TRBJ2-7, so the J call may be wrong. The CDR3 is 16 amino acids. From germline, CDR1 is SGHVS and CDR2 FQNEAQ. The CDR3 bases are TGTGCCAGCAGCGCCCTGGGACTAGCGAGTAGATCCGAGCAGTACTTC. This sequence encodes CASSALGLASRSEQYF.

The table lists this clonotype with many counts. The CDR3 sequence: CASSTTGGGANVLTF. The CDR3 DNA is TGCGCCAGCAGCACCACAGGGGGTGGGGCCAACGTCCTGACTTTC. This chain links TRBV5-1 with TRBJ2-6, with 8 bases identical to TRBD1. Germline V gives CDR1 SGHRS, CDR2 YFSETQ. This CDR3 contains 15 residues. The junction had 3 bases not matched to a gene; V was cut back by 4 bases and J by 3 bases.

This chain connects TRBV28 to TRBJ2-2; no definite D call. The CDR3 sequence is 13 residues long. Trimming stripped 5 bases from V and 3 bases from J, with 7 bases between. CDR1 and CDR2 from the germline V gene are MDHEN and SYDVKM. The CDR3 reads CASSGRYTGELFF. CDR3 sequence (DNA): TGTGCCAGCAGTGGCCGGTACACCGGGGAGCTGTTTTTT.

This chain joins TRBV27 and TRBJ2-1, with 14 bases lining up with TRBD2. The J call could be wrong; TRBJ2-7 is a better fit for the DNA end. Germline V gene sequence: CDR1 MNHEY, CDR2 SMNVEV (reference sequence). The CDR3 length is 14 residues. Written as DNA, the CDR3 is TGTGCCAGCAGTTTTGGACTAGCGGGGGGCGAGCAGTACTTC. Protein: CASSFGLAGGEQYF.

This clonotype was counted only a few times. The chain combines TRBV7-4 with TRBJ2-3; 7 bases are shared with TRBD1. Matching the DNA end better, TRBJ1-1 makes the J call doubtful. This CDR3 is 15 amino acids long. Germline-derived CDR1 and CDR2 are SGHVT and SQSDAQ. The CDR3 here is CASRPRQGGDTEAFF. The CDR3 DNA reads as TGTGCCAGCAGGCCAAGACAGGGAGGCGACACTGAAGCTTTCTTT.

This chain uses TRBV19 with TRBJ2-1; 8 nucleotides align to TRBD2. Germline values: CDR1 LNHDA, CDR2 SQIVND (reference sequence). The CDR3 covers 14 residues. Trimming removed 7 bases from V and 4 bases from J; junction bases left unmatched: 6. DNA for the CDR3: TGTGCCAGTACCCCGGGAGGGCCTTACAATGAGCAGTTCTTC. It translates to CASTPGGPYNEQFF.

By share, this clonotype ranks as medium-sized. The J gene is TRBJ2-7, the V gene TRBV28; 8 bases line up with TRBD2. V gave up 6 bases and J gave up 2 bases; unmatched junction bases: 12. Germline V lookup: CDR1 MDHEN, CDR2 SYDVKM. CDR3 length: 16 residues. This chain's CDR3 is CASSPRIAGYPYEQYF. CDR3 sequence (DNA): TGTGCCAGCAGCCCCCGTATAGCGGGATATCCCTACGAGCAGTACTTC.

This chain connects TRBV7-9 to TRBJ1-2; D not resolved. The V gene's germline CDR1 is SEHNR and CDR2 FQNEAQ (reference sequence). The CDR3 spans 14 residues. V lost 2 bases to trimming and J lost 2 bases, with 9 bases between them. CDR3 loop: CASSLSALNYGYTF. The CDR3 DNA reads as TGTGCCAGCAGCTTATCAGCCCTAAACTATGGCTACACCTTC.

The gene calls are TRBV6-9 and TRBJ2-5; D unresolved. From germline, CDR1 is MNHGY and CDR2 SVAAGI. V shed 5 bases and J shed 0 bases, with 13 bases lying between them. The CDR3 totals 15 residues. The CDR3 here is CASSVNLKYQETQYF. The DNA of the CDR3 is TGTGCCAGCAGTGTCAATCTAAAGTACCAAGAGACCCAGTACTTC.

The table lists this clonotype with a few counts. J is TRBJ1-1 and V is TRBV7-6; D call uncertain. The germline V gene encodes CDR1 SGHVS and CDR2 FNYEAQ. V lost 3 bases, J lost 1 base, and 3 bases lay in between. The CDR3 is 12 residues long. The CDR3 region is CASSFGNTEAFF. The CDR3 nucleotides are TGTGCCAGCAGCTTCGGGAACACTGAAGCTTTCTTT.

The chain is built from TRBV7-9 and TRBJ1-1; D ambiguous. The CDR3 loop spans 13 amino acids. V lost 4 bases, J lost 5 bases, and 11 bases lay in between. CDR1 and CDR2 (germline): SEHNR, FQNEAQ (reference sequence). CDR3 sequence (DNA): TGTGCCAGCAGCTCCCCGGACGGTACTGAAGCTTTCTTT. Residues: CASSSPDGTEAFF. The whole variable domain, filled in from reference TRBV7-9 and TRBJ1-1, reads DTGVSQNPRHKITKRGQNVTFRCDPISEHNRLYWYRQTLGQGPEFLTYFQNEAQLEKSRLLSDRFSAERPKGSFSTLEIQRTEQGDSAMYLCASSSPDGTEAFFGQGTRLTVV.

V gene TRBV7-2 combines with J gene TRBJ2-3; 8 bases agree with TRBD1. The CDR3 sequence is 14 residues long. V was pared by 3 bases and J by 4 bases, with 3 bases of the junction left unmatched. The germline V gene encodes CDR1 SGHTA and CDR2 FQGNSA. The DNA of the CDR3 is TGTGCCAGCAGCTTGGACAGGGTTGCAGATACGCAGTATTTT. Its translation is CASSLDRVADTQYF.

The table lists this clonotype with many counts. This chain uses TRBV12-5 with TRBJ1-5; no definite D call. The CDR3 runs 11 residues. V was pared by 3 bases and J by 7 bases, with 4 bases between. Germline loops: CDR1 LGHNT, CDR2 FRNRAP. The CDR3: CASGFGQPQHF. DNA for the CDR3: TGTGCTAGTGGTTTCGGGCAGCCCCAGCATTTT.

This clonotype was counted only a few times. This rearrangement joins TRBV12-3 or TRBV12-4 to TRBJ2-1; 11 bases match TRBD2. V was pared by 4 bases and J by 5 bases, with 4 bases of the junction left unmatched. The CDR3 runs 15 residues. The CDR3: CASSSGTSGDNEQFF. The CDR3 bases are TGTGCCAGCAGTTCCGGGACTAGCGGAGACAATGAGCAGTTCTTC.

In DNA form, the CDR3 reads TGTGCCAGCAGTTCGCGGGGACTAGCGGGAGTCTACGAGCAGTACTTC. This encodes CASSSRGLAGVYEQYF. V gene TRBV28 combines with J gene TRBJ2-1; 14 bases align to TRBD2. The J call is uncertain, as TRBJ2-7 better fits the DNA end. This CDR3 comprises 16 residues. Germline V gene lookup returns CDR1 MDHEN and CDR2 SYDVKM.